The present TCR beta chain was sequenced within a study of memory CD4+ T cells and cytomegalovirus serostatus. The overall study: Healthy Belgian adult donors included roughly nine CMV-positive and 24 CMV-negative people.

Assay: immunoSEQ multiplex PCR; the TCRdb copy retains only in-frame clones and omits some. Of tens of thousands of clones in the sample, roughly three quarters are singletons; the top ten hold 0.7% to 0.9%. Study-level points and caveats: Median bootstrapped AUC for CMV status was approximately 0.96 originally, 0.85 to 0.92 US-trained. Each of approximately 61 CMV-associated TCRbeta sequences occurred in one to five individuals.

Single viable CD3+CD4+CD8-CD45RO+ cells were sorted as the memory CD4+ T cells. Serostatus was set by detecting CMV pp150, pp28, p38, p52 IgG. V trimming: 7 bases; J trimming: 1 base; junction bases outside the gene matches: 8. The CDR3 extends over 15 amino acids. Germline V lookup: CDR1 SGHAT, CDR2 FQNNGV. Turning to this clone: What it binds is unknown.

This receptor was taken from an adult in good health and CMV-seronegative. The sequenced material came from memory CD4+ T cells from blood. V and J are TRBV11-2 and TRBJ1-1; TRBD1 aligns across 8 bases. The CDR3 bases are TGTGCCAGCATCATTCTTACAGGGGGGAACACTGAAGCTTTCTTT. This sequence encodes CASIILTGGNTEAFF.